Presented here are 8 T cell receptor beta chains from one specimen sequenced in a study of T cell responses to AZD1222 COVID-19 vaccine. Assay used: immunoSEQ multiplex PCR; TCRdb lists only in-frame clones, some missing. The repertoire holds about 120,000 clones, about 93% seen once, with 4% to 6% in the top ten. Sequencing used peripheral blood, obtained 28 days after the second AZD1222 dose. The receptor source for this set is an adult who received the AZD1222 COVID-19 vaccine.

The gene calls are TRBV6-5 and TRBJ1-3; the D is unclear. The CDR3 runs 14 residues. CDR1 and CDR2 (germline): MNHEY, SVGAGI. The V and J ends lost 8 bases and 3 bases respectively, with 14 bases between them. The CDR3 protein is CASDGLRVGNTIYF. DNA for the CDR3: TGTGCCAGCGATGGGCTGAGAGTTGGAAACACCATATATTTT.

V and J are TRBV10-3 and TRBJ1-1, with D unclear. The germline V gene encodes CDR1 ENHRY and CDR2 SYGVKD. The CDR3 has 12 residues. V was trimmed by 4 bases and J by 5 bases, leaving 8 bases between them. The CDR3 protein is CAISGGGTEAFF. The DNA for the CDR3 is TGTGCCATCAGTGGTGGCGGGACTGAAGCTTTCTTT.

This chain uses TRBV5-6 with TRBJ1-2; D not certain. This CDR3 is 11 amino acids long. The V and J ends lost 3 bases and 4 bases respectively, with 4 bases between them. In germline, CDR1 is SGHDT, CDR2 YYEEEE. CDR3 DNA sequence: TGTGCCAGCAGCTCCGGCTATGGCTACACCTTC. Encoded protein: CASSSGYGYTF.

This chain uses TRBV11-1 with TRBJ2-2, with 7 bases identical to TRBD2. There are 12 residues in the CDR3. V trimming: 3 bases; J trimming: 8 bases; junction bases outside the gene matches: 0. Germline V CDR1 and CDR2: SGHAT, FQDESV (reference sequence). The CDR3 region has the DNA TGTGCCAGCAGCTTGGGACTAGGGGAGCTGTTTTTT. It yields the protein CASSLGLGELFF.

This clone was seen a handful of times. The chain has TRBV5-1 and TRBJ2-1, with 11 bases lining up with TRBD2. The CDR3 length is 18 residues. Germline CDR1 SGHRS, CDR2 YFSETQ. V dropped 5 bases and J dropped 0; count of bases not matched to a gene: 10. CDR3 bases: TGCGCCAGCAGTTCTAGCGGGAGGCCCCTAGGCTCCTACAATGAGCAGTTCTTC. Translating gives CASSSSGRPLGSYNEQFF.

The chain couples TRBV15 to TRBJ1-2; no clear D. Trimming took 3 bases from V and 5 from J, leaving 16 bases between them. This CDR3 has 15 amino acids. In germline, CDR1 is LNHNV, CDR2 YYDKDF (reference sequence). The CDR3 sequence: CATSSRETFRYGYTF. As DNA, the CDR3 is TGTGCCACCAGCAGCCGGGAGACCTTTAGATATGGCTACACCTTC.

The chain uses TRBV24-1 and TRBJ2-1; D could derive from TRBD1 or TRBD2 (5 bases each). Germline V lookup: CDR1 KGHDR, CDR2 SFDVKD. Trimming left V 2 bases short and J 10 bases short, with 11 bases between. The length of the CDR3 is 13 residues. The CDR3 is CATSDSGTREQFF. The CDR3 bases are TGTGCCACCAGTGATTCTGGGACCAGGGAGCAGTTCTTC.

The rearrangement joins TRBV6-2 or TRBV6-3 to TRBJ1-4; D gene unclear. Germline V gene sequence: CDR1 MNHEY, CDR2 SVGEGT. V dropped 5 bases and J dropped 7 bases, with 17 bases sitting between them. This CDR3 region has 15 residues. Here the CDR3 DNA reads TGTGCCAGCAGTAAACCGGGCTTGAAAGGTGAAAAACTGTTTTTT. As protein: CASSKPGLKGEKLFF.